This entry lists 3 T cell receptor beta chains sequenced from one sample in a study of CD8 T cells in Susac syndrome. RNA amounts of roughly 0.5 to 1 ug underwent reverse transcription with random hexamers. TCRdb called the immunoSEQ multiplex PCR reads again in MiXCR, with one record for every CDR3 protein. The table lists 150,000 to 200,000 distinct CDR3 sequences, around 94% of them singletons. Input material: CD4+ T cells from PBMCs. These receptors came from a human donor in good health.

Details on this clonotype: This is likely a read error, given that the CDR3 carries no conserved phenylalanine or tryptophan at its end. The J gene is TRBJ1-1, the V gene TRBV18; D unclear. The CDR3 is made up of 13 amino acids. V was pared by 3 bases and J by 3 bases, with 8 bases between. Germline values: CDR1 KGHSH, CDR2 LQKENI. CDR3 sequence: CASSPSGDTEAFL. CDR3 sequence (DNA): TGTGCCAGCTCACCGTCGGGAGACACTGAAGCTTTCCTT.

The chain combines TRBV29-1 with TRBJ1-2; a possible D gene is TRBD1 (5 bases). The CDR3 spans 12 residues. CDR1 SQVTM and CDR2 ANQGSEA come from the germline V gene. V was shortened by 4 bases and J by 7 bases, with 13 bases between the two germline ends. The CDR3 here is CSVGGQNGGYTF. CDR3 in DNA: TGCAGCGTTGGGGGCCAGAATGGTGGCTACACCTTC. Combining the CDR3 with reference TRBV29-1 and TRBJ1-2 gives the whole variable domain SAVISQKPSRDICQRGTSLTIQCQVDSQVTMMFWYRQQPGQSLTLIATANQGSEATYESGFVIDKFPISRPNLTFSTLTVSNMSPEDSSIYLCSVGGQNGGYTFGSGTRLTVV.

V gene TRBV12-3 or TRBV12-4 combines with J gene TRBJ1-2; D unclear. Trimming cost V 5 bases and J 2 bases, with 9 bases left between them. CDR3 length: 13 residues. In DNA form, the CDR3 reads TGTGCCAGCAGTCCAGGACCAAACTATGGCTACACCTTC. Translated: CASSPGPNYGYTF.